This is a list of T cell receptor beta chains from one sample in a study of blood T cells in healthy people across ages. TCRdb analysed the 5' RACE reads with MiXCR anew, one entry per CDR3 protein. The profile shows around 1.5 million distinct CDR3 sequences, about 31% of them singletons. Sequenced sample: blood. These receptors all come from a woman aged 25 to 39 in good health. The CDR3 runs from the conserved cysteine through the conserved F or W. Expanded clones get a size class; other rows say once, few or many, or leave the size out.

V,size,CDR3
TRBV20-1,few,CSARGAGDTQIYEQYF
TRBV5-6,NA,CASSFVESYEQYF
TRBV5-5,NA,CASSLGQAILDEQYF
TRBV5-6,few,CASSLGETTGGYTF
TRBV10-3,NA,CATSAGNYEQYF
TRBV7-3,NA,CASSAIAGHNEQYF
TRBV6-5,NA,CASRTGTGTNEKLFF
TRBV20-1,NA,CSAWTPPDTQYF
TRBV5-1,few,CASSWGTYEQYF
TRBV7-6,NA,CASSPRATGDEQFF
TRBV6-6,NA,CASTSGGRETQYF
TRBV4-2,few,CASSQEPSRSYNEQFF
TRBV20-1,few,CSARDLRGQSDTDTQYF
TRBV4-2,few,CASSHVPGLATGELFF
TRBV9,few,CASSVAHGGPYEQYF
TRBV11-2,NA,CASSPLGGTYNEQFF
TRBV2,NA,CATKPVGSYEQYF
TRBV10-3,NA,CAISGGVAVINEQFF
TRBV20-1,NA,CSASDLQRTDTQYF
TRBV5-1,few,CASTDRGAYGYTF
TRBV2,few,CASSEPQDLTARYEQYF
TRBV4-1,few,CASSQVGGLAETQYF
TRBV29-1,few,CSVEGYSGGSQETQYF
TRBV20-1,few,CSAKTGAPNTEAFF
TRBV10-3,NA,CAISESIQTYGYTF
TRBV7-9,few,CASSSGGASQPQHF
TRBV5-6,few,CASSLVLDSKGETQYF
TRBV6-1,NA,CAGSEKPSGGGKNIQYF
TRBV9,few,CASSSGLAMETQYF
TRBV12-3/TRBV12-4,NA,CASSPRPTRTGLGTQYF
TRBV20-1,few,CSAATDRAYGYTF
TRBV5-6,NA,CASSGDRGRDFDTEAFF
TRBV20-1,many,CSALTGGGETQYF
TRBV20-1,once,CSATKTGVPYNEQFF
TRBV18,NA,CASSPRQPDVEQYF
TRBV28,few,CASSSGTWRRHTGELFF
TRBV4-1,NA,CASSQPGTGGFGYTF
TRBV7-3,NA,CASSPQSVGELFF
TRBV12-3/TRBV12-4,NA,CASSLLADNYEQYF
TRBV20-1,NA,CSAGGLAPISSYNEQFF
TRBV3-1,NA,CASSQDMGYQEKLFF
TRBV6-1,NA,CASSRHGETQYF
TRBV6-5,NA,CASSSRDRTDTQYF
TRBV20-1,NA,CSARDPGKGLGPGGYTF
TRBV7-3,NA,CASSVQGAKYNEQFF
TRBV3-1,NA,CASSQASGSTGELFF
TRBV10-3,NA,CAISGQVTDTQYF
TRBV3-1,few,CASSSLGPTDTQYF